The source of this T cell receptor beta chain is a study of cytomegalovirus exposure and HLA in healthy donors. Study-level results: As a later analysis showed, several of the most significant clusters appeared to be linked to common viral pathogens.

About this clone itself: Antigen: not known.

13 Jbeta primers and 60 Vbeta primers were used for the PCR. The data were produced by immunoSEQ multiplex PCR, yet TCRdb's version contains in-frame clones alone and is incomplete. The profile covers 150,000 to 200,000 clones, with roughly four fifths appearing a single time and 1% taken by the ten largest. CDR3 length: 16 amino acids. CDR1 is SGHVS, CDR2 FNYEAQ, per germline. V lost 1 base to trimming and J lost 5 bases, with 16 bases between them. Material for sequencing was PBMCs. The TCR originated in a woman aged 40 to 50 in good health and CMV-seronegative. V and J are TRBV7-6 and TRBJ2-3, with a possible D match to TRBD2 (5 bases). The DNA for the CDR3 is TGTGCCAGCAGCTTAGTCTCCGCGGAGGTGGGAGATACGCAGTATTTT. Amino acids: CASSLVSAEVGDTQYF.